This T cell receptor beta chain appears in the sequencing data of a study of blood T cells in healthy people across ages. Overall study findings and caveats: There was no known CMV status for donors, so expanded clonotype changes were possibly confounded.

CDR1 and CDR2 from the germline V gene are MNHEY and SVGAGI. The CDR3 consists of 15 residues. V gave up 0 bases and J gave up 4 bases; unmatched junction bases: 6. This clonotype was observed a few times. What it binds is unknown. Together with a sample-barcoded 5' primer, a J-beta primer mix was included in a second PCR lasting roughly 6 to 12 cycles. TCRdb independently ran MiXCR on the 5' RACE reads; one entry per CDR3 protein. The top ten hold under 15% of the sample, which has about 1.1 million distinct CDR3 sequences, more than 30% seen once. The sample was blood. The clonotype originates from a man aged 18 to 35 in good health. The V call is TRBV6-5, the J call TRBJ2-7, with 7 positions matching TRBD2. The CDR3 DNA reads TGTGCCAGCAGTTACTCGGGTGGGGGGGGTTACGAGCAGTACTTC. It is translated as CASSYSGGGGYEQYF.